This T cell receptor beta chain was sequenced in a study of blood T cell repertoires in COVID-19. Study in general: COVID-19 samples collected from the United States, Italy and Spain covered acute and convalescent phases. The cDNA or gDNA used as material had been derived from T cells, B-cell-depleted T cells, or PBMCs.

In the original analysis: Estimated nucleated cell counts came from reference gene primer amplification. The repertoire was sequenced with immunoSEQ multiplex PCR; TCRdb's copy has only in-frame clones and lacks some. V, J and clone size reflect that table, while D and trimming were determined from the DNA. The sample includes some 180,000 clones, approximately 83% of them seen just once. This receptor was obtained from a man aged 65 to 85 with active or convalescent COVID-19. The specimen was peripheral blood.

CDR3 residues: CASSPGLNTDTQYF. In nucleotides, the CDR3 is TGTGCCAGCTCACCCGGACTAAACACAGATACGCAGTATTTT. The V call is TRBV18, the J call TRBJ2-3, with D maybe TRBD2 (6 bases). This CDR3 is 14 amino acids long. Trimming took off 3 bases at V and 2 bases at J, with 9 bases between the two ends. From germline, CDR1 is KGHSH and CDR2 LQKENI.